These 17 T cell receptor beta chains were all obtained from the same sample, sequenced in a study of cytomegalovirus exposure and HLA in healthy donors. It was with 60 Vbeta and 13 Jbeta primers that the PCR ran. This table comes from immunoSEQ multiplex PCR, and its TCRdb copy is limited to in-frame clones, with some not included. The profile covers approximately 110,000 clones, with 76% appearing a single time and about 1.9% taken by the ten largest. The sample was PBMCs. The receptors derive from a man aged 50 to 59 in good health and CMV-seronegative.

J is TRBJ2-7 and V is TRBV7-9, with TRBD1 identical over 9 bases. V lost 7 bases, J lost 4 bases, and 11 bases stayed unmatched. The CDR3 extends over 15 amino acids. The V gene's germline CDR1 is SEHNR and CDR2 FQNEAQ (reference sequence). Here the CDR3 DNA reads TGTGCCAGCACCCTTGGGGACGACAGGGGGTACGAGCAGTACTTC. It specifies CASTLGDDRGYEQYF.

The chain carries TRBV11-2 and TRBJ1-3; D might be TRBD1 (5 bases). Germline values: CDR1 SGHAT, CDR2 FQNNGV. V dropped 0 bases and J dropped 0 bases, with 12 bases sitting between them. The CDR3 runs to 17 residues. CDR3 DNA sequence: TGTGCCAGCAGCTTAGATCAGGGAGGGGTCTCTGGAAACACCATATATTTT. Its translation: CASSLDQGGVSGNTIYF.

The genes are TRBV11-3 and TRBJ2-5, with D tentatively TRBD1 (5 bases). The V end was cut by 6 bases, the J end by 2 bases, with 19 bases between. This CDR3 region has 16 residues. Looked up from germline, CDR1 is SGHNT and CDR2 is YENEEA. CDR3 region: CASSPSNSRGQETQYF. The CDR3 coding sequence is TGTGCCAGCAGTCCATCGAACTCTAGGGGTCAAGAGACCCAGTACTTC.

A note on this clone: A junction boundary mismatches the germline segment, possibly from a read error. This chain joins TRBV7-9 and TRBJ2-6; 9 positions agree with TRBD1. This CDR3 is built from 17 residues. Germline V lookup: CDR1 SEHNR, CDR2 FQNEAQ (reference sequence). CDR3 DNA: TGTTCCAGCAGCCTTGGGACAGGGTGGTCTGGGGCCAACGTCCTGACTTTC. This translates into CSSSLGTGWSGANVLTF.

In this sample, this clone turned up a few times. The chain is built from TRBV5-1 and TRBJ1-2; a weak D match, TRBD1 (5 bases). This CDR3 spans 14 amino acids. In germline, CDR1 is SGHRS, CDR2 YFSETQ. V was clipped by 1 base and J by 7 bases, with 14 bases between them. This chain's CDR3 is CASSLTPWGGGYTF. As DNA, the CDR3 is TGCGCCAGCAGCTTGACCCCGTGGGGGGGTGGCTACACCTTC. Supplemented by reference TRBV5-1 and TRBJ1-2, the full variable domain reads KAGVTQTPRYLIKTRGQQVTLSCSPISGHRSVSWYQQTPGQGLQFLFEYFSETQRNKGNFPGRFSGRQFSNSRSEMNVSTLELGDSALYLCASSLTPWGGGYTFGSGTRLTVV.

The rearrangement links TRBV5-4 to TRBJ1-3; TRBD1 matches at 9 bases. The V gene end was trimmed by 4 bases and the J gene end by 4 bases; junction bases not matched to a gene: 3. CDR1 is SGHNT and CDR2 is YYREEE in the germline V gene (reference sequence). The CDR3 runs 14 residues. CDR3 sequence reads: CASSGQGTGNTIYF. CDR3 DNA sequence: TGTGCCAGCAGCGGACAGGGGACAGGAAACACCATATATTTT.

This rearrangement joins TRBV5-1 to TRBJ1-3; a possible D gene is TRBD1 (6 bases). Deletions cut 4 bases from V and 3 bases from J, with 17 bases between. This CDR3 contains 16 residues. Germline lookup yields CDR1 SGHRS and CDR2 YFSETQ. CDR3 sequence reads: CASSITPGEGGNTIYF. As DNA, the CDR3 is TGCGCCAGCAGCATTACCCCAGGGGAGGGTGGAAACACCATATATTTT.

The J gene is TRBJ2-5, the V gene TRBV5-4, with a weak D call TRBD1 (6 bases). Per the germline V gene, CDR1 is SGHNT and CDR2 is YYREEE (reference sequence). The ends were cut back, 1 base at V and 3 bases at J, with 10 bases in the middle. The CDR3 sequence is 14 residues long. In nucleotides, the CDR3 is TGTGCCAGCAGCTTGCAGGGGCCAGAAGAGACCCAGTACTTC. Protein sequence: CASSLQGPEETQYF.

This clone has only a few counts. The chain links TRBV6-6 to TRBJ1-3, with D unresolved. The germline CDR1 and CDR2 sequences are MNHNY and SVGAGI (reference sequence). The CDR3 runs to 15 residues. Trimming removed 2 bases at V and 0 bases at J, with 8 bases between. The CDR3 DNA sequence: TGTGCCAGCAGTTACGGGCAGATCTCTGGAAACACCATATATTTT. Translated, it gives CASSYGQISGNTIYF.

The chain joins TRBV29-1 to TRBJ1-1, with a possible D match to TRBD1 (6 bases). Germline CDR1 and CDR2: SQVTM and ANQGSEA. The CDR3 length is 13 residues. The V end was cut by 5 bases, the J end by 0 bases, with 10 bases between. CDR3 nucleotides: TGCAGCGTTTACAGGGACATGAACACTGAAGCTTTCTTT. Protein: CSVYRDMNTEAFF.

This chain joins TRBV5-1 and TRBJ1-1; 7 bases fit TRBD1. The junction had 4 bases not matched to a gene; V was cut back by 4 bases and J by 1 base. The CDR3 length is 14 residues. The germline V gene encodes CDR1 SGHRS and CDR2 YFSETQ. CDR3 in DNA: TGCGCCAGCAGCCCTCGGACAGGGAACACTGAAGCTTTCTTT. The encoded protein is CASSPRTGNTEAFF. Complete variable domain (other parts from reference TRBV5-1 and TRBJ1-1): KAGVTQTPRYLIKTRGQQVTLSCSPISGHRSVSWYQQTPGQGLQFLFEYFSETQRNKGNFPGRFSGRQFSNSRSEMNVSTLELGDSALYLCASSPRTGNTEAFFGQGTRLTVV.

About this clone: The sample holds other DNA sequences that translate to the same CDR3. This chain uses TRBV10-3 with TRBJ1-1, with TRBD1 matching 7 bases. The CDR3 covers 14 residues. CDR1 is ENHRY and CDR2 is SYGVKD in the germline V gene. The trim removed 9 bases at V and 0 bases at J, leaving 7 bases unmatched. The CDR3 nucleotides are TGTGCCATTGGTCCGGGACAGATGAACACTGAAGCTTTCTTT. This codes for CAIGPGQMNTEAFF.

V and J are TRBV4-1 and TRBJ2-2, with TRBD1 matching over 8 bases. The germline CDR1 and CDR2 sequences are MGHRA and YSYEKL. Trimming cost V 3 bases and J 6 bases; bases outside gene matches: 0. This CDR3 is 13 amino acids long. The CDR3 DNA reads as TGCGCCAGCAGCCAGACAGGGGCCGGGGAGCTGTTTTTT. Its protein is CASSQTGAGELFF.

The chain employs TRBV11-1 and TRBJ2-4; maybe TRBD1 (6 bases). The CDR3 extends over 13 amino acids. Germline V CDR1 and CDR2: SGHAT, FQDESV (reference sequence). V shed 3 bases and J shed 6 bases, with 9 bases lying between them. In nucleotides, the CDR3 is TGTGCCAGCAGCTTCATGGACAGAAACATTCAGTACTTC. Protein product: CASSFMDRNIQYF.

This rearrangement joins TRBV7-9 to TRBJ2-1, with D possibly TRBD1 on 5 matching bases. Germline CDR1 SEHNR, CDR2 FQNEAQ (reference sequence). Trimming took 4 bases from V and 5 from J, leaving 15 bases between them. There are 15 residues in the CDR3. CDR3 sequence reads: CASSSFSGAHNEQFF. The CDR3 nucleotides read TGTGCCAGCAGCTCCTTTTCTGGGGCCCACAATGAGCAGTTCTTC.

This clone was recorded a few times. The chain recombines TRBV6-5 with TRBJ1-2, with TRBD1 identical over 8 bases. Germline lookup yields CDR1 MNHEY and CDR2 SVGAGI. V shed 5 bases and J 6 bases; nucleotides not matched to a gene: 11. The CDR3 has 15 residues. The CDR3 loop is CASSQTGVRRDGYTF. CDR3 in DNA: TGTGCCAGCAGTCAGACAGGGGTCAGGAGGGATGGCTACACCTTC.

The rearrangement uses TRBV10-3 and TRBJ2-1, with 15 bases aligning to TRBD2. This CDR3 has 15 residues. J was trimmed by 10 bases and V by 8 bases; bases with no gene match: 9. The V gene's germline CDR1 is ENHRY and CDR2 SYGVKD. The CDR3 DNA sequence: TGTGCCATCTACCCGGGACTAGCGGGGGGAGGAGAGCAGTTCTTC. This gives the protein CAIYPGLAGGGEQFF.